The present T cell receptor beta chain was sequenced within a study of blood T cell repertoires in COVID-19. Study-wide background: The cDNA or gDNA used as material had been derived from T cells, B-cell-depleted T cells, or PBMCs.

Symptom resolution, clearance, or two negative PCRs marked the recovered donors of Cohort 3. As handled by the study authors: Counts of nucleated cells, estimated from reference gene primer amplification, were obtained. Measured with immunoSEQ multiplex PCR; TCRdb has only the in-frame clones, and not every one. V, J and clone size are taken as reported in that table, and D and trimming were inferred from the DNA itself. This sample has more than 200,000 clones, with approximately 86% found just once. The receptor comes from a woman aged 45-59 years who had recovered from COVID-19. The sequencing sample was made of PBMCs or T cells enriched from blood (not recorded which).

CDR3 DNA sequence: TGTGCCAGCAGCTTGGGACAGGGTCAAAAAAGCAATCAGCCCCAGCATTTT. Its protein product is CASSLGQGQKSNQPQHF. V and J are TRBV7-9 and TRBJ1-5; 9 bases line up with TRBD1. The CDR3 totals 17 residues. Per germline, CDR1 SEHNR and CDR2 FQNEAQ (reference sequence). The ends lost 3 bases at V and 1 base at J; junction bases unmatched: 7.